Listed here are 27 T cell receptor beta chains from one sample, sequenced in a study of identical twins (dated by TCRdb to 2016 to 2018). To prepare the library, 5' RACE was applied. The sequencing machine was an Illumina HiSeq 2000. The public reads were reanalyzed by TCRdb: fastp trimming at Q25, MiXCR alignment, in-frame beta chains only. Each CDR3 protein gets just one entry, which takes the most common genes and DNA from the rows behind it. The table for this sample lists approximately 700,000 distinct CDR3 sequences; around a sixth of them were counted only once. Jointly, the top ten make up approximately 14% of the sample. The sample was also reused in another study, on T cells expressing NK-cell markers.

Source material: PBMCs. The receptor source for this set is a woman between 18 and 29 years old in good health.

This clonotype was seen only a few times. The CDR3 loop reads CASSLIAGLAGNFGNTGELFF. CDR3 nucleotides: TGTGCCAGCAGTTTGATCGCGGGACTAGCGGGAAATTTTGGTAACACCGGGGAGCTGTTTTTT. V and J are TRBV27 and TRBJ2-2, with TRBD2 matching 13 bases. The CDR3 has 21 amino acids. Trimming cost V 3 bases and J 2 bases; bases outside gene matches: 15. Germline V gives CDR1 MNHEY, CDR2 SMNVEV (reference sequence).

This chain links TRBV4-2 with TRBJ1-2, with D possibly matching TRBD1 (6 bases). Trimming removed 1 base from V and 8 bases from J, with 11 bases in between. This CDR3 spans 13 amino acids. Germline CDR1 LGHNA, CDR2 YNFKEQ. CDR3 region: CASSQGTVDGYTF. The CDR3 DNA sequence: TGTGCCAGCAGCCAAGGGACAGTGGACGGCTACACCTTC.

This sequence joins TRBV9 and TRBJ2-6; possible D gene TRBD1, 5 bases. Trimming shortened V by 3 bases and J by 1 base, and 14 bases separated the two germline ends. This CDR3 region has 17 residues. The germline gives CDR1 SGDLS, CDR2 YYNGEE. The DNA of the CDR3 is TGTGCCAGCAGCGAGGGCTCAGGGCCATCTGGGGCCAACGTCCTGACTTTC. Translating it yields CASSEGSGPSGANVLTF. The full variable domain, in which reference TRBV9 and TRBJ2-6 provide the parts outside the CDR3, is DSGVTQTPKHLITATGQRVTLRCSPRSGDLSVYWYQQSLDQGLQFLIQYYNGEERAKGNILERFSAQQFPDLHSELNLSSLELGDSALYFCASSEGSGPSGANVLTFGAGSRLTVL.

This clonotype showed up many times. The chain is built from TRBV12-3 or TRBV12-4 and TRBJ1-6; 12 nucleotides agree with TRBD1. The length of the CDR3 is 16 residues. With 5 bases clipped from V and 8 bases from J, the junction kept 7 bases outside the gene matches. This CDR3 reads CASSRGQGALDSPLHF. The CDR3 DNA reads as TGTGCCAGCAGTCGGGGACAGGGGGCTTTGGATTCACCCCTCCACTTT.

This clonotype was counted only a few times. This sequence joins TRBV20-1 and TRBJ1-2; TRBD1 aligns across 9 bases. Germline V gives CDR1 DFQATT, CDR2 SNEGSKA (reference sequence). The CDR3 loop spans 14 amino acids. V lost 5 bases to trimming and J lost 7 bases; unmatched junction nucleotides: 11. The CDR3 nucleotides are TGCAGTGCTGACCGAATAACAGGGGGCTTTGGCTACACCTTC. It yields the protein CSADRITGGFGYTF.

Turning to this clonotype: Relative to the germline gene, one junction end is altered; a read error may explain this. The chain joins TRBV20-1 to TRBJ2-1; either TRBD1 or TRBD2 may supply D (6 bases each). The CDR3 runs to 15 residues. Per the germline V gene, CDR1 is DFQATT and CDR2 is SNEGSKA (reference sequence). CDR3 in amino acids: CSARPLGGRYNEQLF. CDR3 in DNA: TGCAGTGCTAGACCCTTGGGGGGCCGGTACAATGAGCAGTTATTC.

The chain employs TRBV11-2 and TRBJ2-1; TRBD2 agrees at 7 bases. The germline V gene has CDR1 SGHAT and CDR2 FQNNGV. The V gene end was trimmed by 5 bases and the J gene end by 6 bases; junction bases not matched to a gene: 10. The CDR3 is made up of 15 amino acids. CDR3: CASSLRAGRGNEQFF. The CDR3 coding sequence is TGTGCCAGCAGCCTAAGAGCGGGGCGGGGCAATGAGCAGTTCTTC.

CDR3 protein: CASSPQTGPQETQYF. The CDR3 region has the DNA TGTGCCAGCAGTCCCCAGACAGGGCCCCAAGAGACCCAGTACTTC. The chain has TRBV12-3 or TRBV12-4 and TRBJ2-5; TRBD1 aligns across 7 bases. CDR3 size: 15 residues. The V segment lost 5 bases and the J segment 1 base; nucleotides outside the gene matches: 7.

This clonotype has a handful of counts. CDR3 protein: CSVETQGYGYTF. The CDR3, as DNA: TGCAGCGTTGAGACCCAGGGCTATGGCTACACCTTC. This rearrangement joins TRBV29-1 to TRBJ1-2; weak D call: TRBD1 (5 bases). V dropped 3 bases and J dropped 4 bases, with 9 bases sitting between them. CDR1 and CDR2 (germline): SQVTM, ANQGSEA. The CDR3 totals 12 residues.

This clonotype was detected only a few times. J is TRBJ2-7 and V is TRBV6-1; D is unresolved. The germline CDR1 and CDR2 sequences are MNHNS and SASEGT. V shed 8 bases and J shed 1 base, with 12 bases lying between them. This CDR3 has 13 residues. The CDR3 DNA reads as TGTGCCAGCGGACGGACCAATTCCTACGAGCAGTACTTC. Translation gives CASGRTNSYEQYF.

The chain links TRBV7-2 to TRBJ2-2, with 12 bases that match TRBD2. The trim removed 3 bases at V and 7 bases at J, leaving 6 bases unmatched. CDR1 is SGHTA and CDR2 is FQGNSA in the germline V gene. The length of the CDR3 is 16 residues. CDR3 sequence: CASSLSTSGRGGELFF. Written as DNA, the CDR3 is TGTGCCAGCAGCTTGTCGACTAGCGGGAGAGGCGGGGAGCTGTTTTTT.

The V and J genes are TRBV29-1 and TRBJ1-1; maybe TRBD1 (5 bases). The V end lost 2 bases, the J end lost 8 bases, and 12 bases lay between the germline ends. Per germline, CDR1 SQVTM and CDR2 ANQGSEA. The CDR3 is 12 amino acids. CDR3 loop: CSVEMVGVEAFF. The CDR3 nucleotides are TGCAGCGTTGAAATGGTGGGGGTAGAAGCTTTCTTT.

This clonotype was counted a few times. The chain carries TRBV20-1 and TRBJ1-5, with TRBD1 matching over 7 bases. The germline gives CDR1 DFQATT, CDR2 SNEGSKA (reference sequence). The CDR3 is 19 residues long. V lost 3 bases and J lost 1; bases outside the gene matches: 18. The CDR3 spells CSARDPGQGGFWSNQPQHF. CDR3 nucleotides: TGCAGTGCTAGGGACCCTGGGCAGGGGGGGTTTTGGAGCAATCAGCCCCAGCATTTT.

V is TRBV20-1 and J is TRBJ1-1; D is perhaps TRBD1 (5 bases). V shed 3 bases and J shed 6 bases, with 14 bases lying between them. CDR1 is DFQATT, CDR2 SNEGSKA, per germline (reference sequence). The CDR3 length is 13 residues. The CDR3 protein is CSASRSTGAEAFF. The CDR3 nucleotides read TGCAGTGCTAGTCGGTCAACAGGCGCTGAAGCTTTCTTT.

This clonotype has just a few counts. At one end the junction does not follow the germline gene, possibly because of a read error. The chain combines TRBV15 with TRBJ2-2; TRBD1 agrees at 10 bases. There are 13 residues in the CDR3. Germline-derived CDR1 and CDR2 are LNHNV and YYDKDF (reference sequence). CDR3 residues: CATSRGGTGVLFF. CDR3 sequence (DNA): TGTGCCACCAGCAGAGGGGGGACAGGGGTGCTGTTTTTT.

A few counts support this clonotype. The chain links TRBV5-1 to TRBJ2-5, with TRBD2 matching 8 bases. V was pared by 2 bases and J by 3 bases, with 6 bases of the junction left unmatched. The germline V gene has CDR1 SGHRS and CDR2 YFSETQ. This CDR3 is 15 amino acids long. The CDR3 protein is CASSFSGTREETQYF. The CDR3 nucleotides read TGCGCCAGCAGCTTCTCCGGGACTAGGGAAGAGACCCAGTACTTC.

In this sample, this clonotype turned up once. This chain joins TRBV6-2 or TRBV6-3 and TRBJ1-6; no reliable D call. Germline CDR1 is MNHEY and CDR2 is SVGEGT. The CDR3 extends over 15 amino acids. Between the trimmed V and J ends, which lost 0 bases and 5 bases, there was a span of 8 bases. The CDR3 here is CASSYSNRDNSPLHF. CDR3 nucleotides: TGTGCCAGCAGTTACTCGAACAGAGATAATTCACCCCTCCACTTT.

This clonotype has only a few counts. The chain couples TRBV7-6 to TRBJ2-3; D gene unclear. The germline CDR1 and CDR2 sequences are SGHVS and FNYEAQ. Trimming took off 3 bases at V and 2 bases at J, with 9 bases between the two ends. The CDR3 is 14 residues long. The chain's CDR3 is CASSLSSYTDTQYF. For the CDR3, the DNA is TGTGCCAGCAGCTTGTCTAGTTACACAGATACGCAGTATTTT.

This clonotype has more than one count but fewer than ten. This rearrangement joins TRBV15 to TRBJ2-1; TRBD2 matches at 11 bases. Germline V gene lookup returns CDR1 LNHNV and CDR2 YYDKDF (reference sequence). V lost 3 bases and J lost 6; bases outside the gene matches: 10. The CDR3 is 17 amino acids. CDR3 bases: TGTGCCACCAGCAGCTTCTTAGCGGGGGGGCCCTCCAATGAGCAGTTCTTC. This gives the protein CATSSFLAGGPSNEQFF.

This rearrangement joins TRBV7-6 to TRBJ2-5; the D is unclear. In germline, CDR1 is SGHVS, CDR2 FNYEAQ. The CDR3 is made up of 14 amino acids. The V end lost 1 base, the J end lost 5 bases, and 11 bases lay between the germline ends. The CDR3 sequence is CASSLGFSPETQYF. CDR3 nucleotide sequence: TGTGCCAGCAGCTTAGGATTCTCCCCGGAGACCCAGTACTTC.

The chain employs TRBV29-1 and TRBJ1-1; a weak D match, TRBD1 (5 bases). This CDR3 spans 14 amino acids. Germline CDR1 SQVTM, CDR2 ANQGSEA. V was trimmed by 8 bases and J by 11 bases, leaving 27 bases between them. CDR3 DNA sequence: TGCAGCATCCACCACAGTCGGGGGAGAGGTAGGGCTTTCTTT. It translates to CSIHHSRGRGRAFF.

The V call is TRBV4-2, the J call TRBJ2-7; 9 nucleotides match TRBD1. Trimming took 3 bases from V and 2 from J; bases not matched to a gene: 5. This CDR3 region has 15 residues. The germline V gene encodes CDR1 LGHNA and CDR2 YNFKEQ. CDR3 coding DNA: TGTGCCAGCAGCCAGCCCGGGACAGGGACCTACGAGCAGTACTTC. Protein: CASSQPGTGTYEQYF.

J is TRBJ2-5 and V is TRBV11-2; 10 bases fit TRBD2. Germline V gene sequence: CDR1 SGHAT, CDR2 FQNNGV. The CDR3 extends over 14 amino acids. With V trimmed by 3 bases and J by 5 bases, 3 bases remained unmatched. Here the CDR3 DNA reads TGTGCCAGCAGCTTGTCTAGCGGGAGTGAGACCCAGTACTTC. Translating it yields CASSLSSGSETQYF.

This clonotype came up a few times. This rearrangement joins TRBV7-2 to TRBJ2-7, with TRBD2 matching over 8 bases. V shed 5 bases, J shed 1 base, and the junction held 4 bases outside the gene matches. The CDR3 sequence is 14 residues long. Germline assignment: CDR1 SGHTA and CDR2 FQGNSA. In DNA form, the CDR3 reads TGTGCCAGCAGCCCACAGCGGGAGTCCTACGAGCAGTACTTC. Encoded protein: CASSPQRESYEQYF.

Only a few counts were recorded for this clonotype. The V call is TRBV2, the J call TRBJ2-7; D perhaps matches TRBD2 (5 bases). Germline CDR1 SNHLY, CDR2 FYNNEI. The length of the CDR3 is 16 residues. V was shortened by 5 bases and J by 0 bases, with 17 bases between the two germline ends. The CDR3 coding sequence is TGTGCCAGCAGTCATACCCTGGCGGGCCCCTCCTACGAGCAGTACTTC. Translation: CASSHTLAGPSYEQYF.

This clonotype showed up just a few times. The chain carries TRBV12-3 or TRBV12-4 and TRBJ2-2, with unresolved D. The CDR3 covers 14 residues. The ends were cut back, 3 bases at V and 4 bases at J, with 9 bases in the middle. The CDR3 reads CASSLSVPTGELFF. Here the CDR3 DNA reads TGTGCCAGCAGTTTGTCAGTCCCCACCGGGGAGCTGTTTTTT.

The chain employs TRBV12-5 and TRBJ1-6, with D possibly TRBD1 on 5 matching bases. Between the trimmed V and J ends, which lost 0 bases and 9 bases, there was a span of 15 bases. Germline loops: CDR1 LGHNT, CDR2 FRNRAP. CDR3 length: 16 residues. In DNA, the CDR3 is TGTGCTAGTGGTTTGGTCACAGGTTCCCTCTCTTCACCCCTCCACTTT. Protein: CASGLVTGSLSSPLHF.